This T cell receptor (beta chain) was sequenced for a study of blood T cell repertoires in COVID-19. For the study at large: Sample material is recorded as cDNA or gDNA derived from T cells, B-cell-depleted T cells, or PBMCs.

This CDR3 region has 13 residues. Trimming stripped 6 bases from V and 2 bases from J, with 9 bases between. In germline, CDR1 is SGHNT, CDR2 YYREEE (reference sequence). Under the authors' procedure: Reference gene primer amplification gave nucleated cell count estimates. The protocol was immunoSEQ multiplex PCR, while the TCRdb copy is restricted to in-frame clones and leaves out a portion. That table gives V, J and clone size, and the DNA gave D and trimming. The data show 90,000 to 100,000 clones, around 90% seen once. The sequence was obtained from an older woman with COVID-19, enrolled during active disease. The rearrangement links TRBV5-4 to TRBJ2-1; the D gene is possibly TRBD2 (7 bases). Sequencing was carried out using peripheral blood. The DNA for the CDR3 is TGTGCCAGCAAGGGGGGGACCTACAATGAGCAGTTCTTC. Protein: CASKGGTYNEQFF.